This T cell receptor (beta chain) emerged from a study of human T cells and chemical hapten exposure. Across the whole study: The sensitizing agent was 2% DPC, placed on roughly 2 cm by roughly 2 cm of upper inner arm skin. Patch tests applied 0.01% DPC to the upper back and were scored after 6 days. Study-wide findings and caveats: Alopecia was present in the donors, so their immune response may differ from healthy people's.

MiXCR, applied by TCRdb to the RACE reads, yields one record per CDR3 protein. The table has about 340,000 distinct CDR3 sequences, approximately 6.9% seen once. Documented time point: patch test 1, 2 weeks after DPC sensitization. Treatment meaning: therapeutic diphenylcyclopropenone sensitization with weekly scalp DPC. Participating donors were patients with alopecia, aged 18 to 70 years, considered appropriate candidates for DPC. This clonotype was seen many times. The antigen is unknown. Looked up from germline, CDR1 is SGDLS and CDR2 is YYNGEE. V gave up 7 bases and J gave up 7 bases; unmatched junction bases: 9. The CDR3 is 15 amino acids.

V usage is TRBV9 and J usage is TRBJ2-2; 11 bases line up with TRBD1. The sample was whole blood, taken in connection with sensitization to the hapten diphenylcyclopropenone (DPC). The receptor comes from a woman aged 18-29 years with alopecia areata. Some clones in this sample may be carry-over from other donors' samples. The CDR3 loop is CASRTGGTQGGELFF. The CDR3 DNA reads TGTGCCAGCCGGACAGGGGGCACACAGGGCGGGGAGCTGTTTTTT.